This T cell receptor (beta chain) was obtained from a study of blood T cell repertoires in COVID-19. Method: immunoSEQ multiplex PCR; TCRdb's copy keeps in-frame clones and lacks some. The repertoire holds some 120,000 clones, with about four fifths as singletons. Germline assignment: CDR1 SGDLS and CDR2 YYNGEE. V shed 3 bases and J shed 7 bases, with 19 bases lying between them. The CDR3 runs to 15 residues. The V gene is TRBV9, the J gene TRBJ1-2, with D tentatively TRBD1 (6 bases). Sequencing was performed on peripheral blood. The TCR sequence derives from a man aged 60-69 years with acute or convalescent COVID-19. CDR3: CASSAQGQGPSGYTF. DNA of the CDR3: TGTGCCAGCAGCGCCCAAGGGCAGGGGCCTAGTGGCTACACCTTC.